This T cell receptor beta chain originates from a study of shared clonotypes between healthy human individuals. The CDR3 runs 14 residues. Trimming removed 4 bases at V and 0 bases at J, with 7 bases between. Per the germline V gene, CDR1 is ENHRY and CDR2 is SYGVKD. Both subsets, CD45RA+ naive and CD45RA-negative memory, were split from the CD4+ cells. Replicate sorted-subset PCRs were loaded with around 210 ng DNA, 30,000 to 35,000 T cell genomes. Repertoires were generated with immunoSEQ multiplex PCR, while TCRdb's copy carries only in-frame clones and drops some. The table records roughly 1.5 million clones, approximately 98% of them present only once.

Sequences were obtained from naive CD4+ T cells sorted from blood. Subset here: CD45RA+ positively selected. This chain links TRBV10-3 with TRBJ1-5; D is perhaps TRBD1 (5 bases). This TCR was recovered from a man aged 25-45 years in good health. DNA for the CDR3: TGTGCCATCAGTGGACAGTATAGCAATCAGCCCCAGCATTTT. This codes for CAISGQYSNQPQHF.